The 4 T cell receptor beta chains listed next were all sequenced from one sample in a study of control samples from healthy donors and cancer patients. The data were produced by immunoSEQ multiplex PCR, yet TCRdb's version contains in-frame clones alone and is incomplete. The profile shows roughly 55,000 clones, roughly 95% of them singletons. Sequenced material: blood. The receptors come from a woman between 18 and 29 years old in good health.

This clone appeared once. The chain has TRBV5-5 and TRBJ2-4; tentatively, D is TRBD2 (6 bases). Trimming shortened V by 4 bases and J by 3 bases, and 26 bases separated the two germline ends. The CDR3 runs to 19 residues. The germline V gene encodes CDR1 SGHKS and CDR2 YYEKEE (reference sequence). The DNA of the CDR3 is TGTGCCAGCAGCCCGGGAGCCGGGACCCCAAGATGGGACAAAAACATTCAGTACTTC. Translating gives CASSPGAGTPRWDKNIQYF.

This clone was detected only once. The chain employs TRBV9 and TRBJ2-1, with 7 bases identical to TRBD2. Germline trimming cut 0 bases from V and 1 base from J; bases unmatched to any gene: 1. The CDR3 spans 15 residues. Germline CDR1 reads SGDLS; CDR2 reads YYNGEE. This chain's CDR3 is CASSVAGGSYNEQFF. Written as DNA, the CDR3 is TGTGCCAGCAGCGTAGCGGGGGGTTCCTACAATGAGCAGTTCTTC. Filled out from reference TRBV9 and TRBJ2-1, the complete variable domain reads DSGVTQTPKHLITATGQRVTLRCSPRSGDLSVYWYQQSLDQGLQFLIQYYNGEERAKGNILERFSAQQFPDLHSELNLSSLELGDSALYFCASSVAGGSYNEQFFGPGTRLTVL.

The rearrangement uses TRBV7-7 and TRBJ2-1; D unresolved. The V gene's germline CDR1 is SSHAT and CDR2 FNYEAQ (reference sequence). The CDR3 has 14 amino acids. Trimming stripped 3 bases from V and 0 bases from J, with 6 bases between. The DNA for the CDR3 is TGTGCCAGCAGCTTTCTCGGCTCCTACAATGAGCAGTTCTTC. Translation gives CASSFLGSYNEQFF.

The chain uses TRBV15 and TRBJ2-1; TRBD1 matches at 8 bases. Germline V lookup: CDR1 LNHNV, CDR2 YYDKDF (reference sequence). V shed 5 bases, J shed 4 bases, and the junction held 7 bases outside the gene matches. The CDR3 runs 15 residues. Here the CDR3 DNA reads TGTGCCACCAGCGCCCGGGGGACAGGATACAATGAGCAGTTCTTC. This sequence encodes CATSARGTGYNEQFF.